The 29 T cell receptor beta chains below come from one sample, sequenced in a study of T-cell memory formation after mild COVID-19. Via MiXCR, TCRdb re-called the 5' RACE reads, giving one row per CDR3 protein. Among approximately 60,000 distinct CDR3 sequences listed, roughly 10% were seen once. The sample comprised PBMCs or a T cell subset sorted from them (not recorded which). These receptor sequences come from a young man who had mild COVID-19 (a few samples of this study predate the infection). Cell type and time point are not known.

Ten or more counts support this clonotype. This rearrangement joins TRBV5-1 to TRBJ2-3; possible D gene TRBD1, 5 bases. V was clipped by 4 bases and J by 0 bases, with 9 bases between them. Germline V gives CDR1 SGHRS, CDR2 YFSETQ. This CDR3 contains 14 residues. CDR3 coding DNA: TGCGCCAGCAGCGTCCAGGGAAGCACAGATACGCAGTATTTT. Protein: CASSVQGSTDTQYF. Complete variable domain (other parts from reference TRBV5-1 and TRBJ2-3): KAGVTQTPRYLIKTRGQQVTLSCSPISGHRSVSWYQQTPGQGLQFLFEYFSETQRNKGNFPGRFSGRQFSNSRSEMNVSTLELGDSALYLCASSVQGSTDTQYFGPGTRLTVL.

This clonotype was seen only a few times. V is TRBV18 and J is TRBJ2-3; unclear D gene. This CDR3 is built from 12 residues. The germline V gene has CDR1 KGHSH and CDR2 LQKENI. Trimming pared 2 bases from V and 6 bases from J, leaving 6 bases between. The CDR3 region has the DNA TGTGCCAGCTCACCAAATTTGGATACGCAGTATTTT. Protein: CASSPNLDTQYF.

The rearrangement uses TRBV5-5 and TRBJ2-2, with D perhaps being TRBD1 or TRBD2 (6 bases each). The CDR3 extends over 14 amino acids. Trimming cost V 10 bases and J 0 bases, with 13 bases left between them. Germline V CDR1 and CDR2: SGHKS, YYEKEE (reference sequence). The CDR3 DNA reads TGTGCCTCCAAGGGGGGTTCGAACACCGGGGAGCTGTTTTTT. Its translation: CASKGGSNTGELFF.

This clonotype was seen ten or more times. The chain has TRBV6-6 and TRBJ2-3; no firm D call. The V gene lost 8 bases and the J gene lost 7 bases, with 22 bases spanning the gap. CDR1 MNHNY and CDR2 SVGAGI come from the germline V gene (reference sequence). This CDR3 region has 15 residues. CDR3 loop: CASLVSWALPHTQYF. The DNA for the CDR3 is TGTGCCAGCTTGGTATCGTGGGCCCTCCCACATACGCAGTATTTT.

A few counts support this clonotype. As DNA, the CDR3 is TGTGCCAGCAGCCTACAGGGAGCGGGTTATGGCTACACCTTC. This sequence encodes CASSLQGAGYGYTF. The chain recombines TRBV3-1 with TRBJ1-2; maybe TRBD1 (6 bases). This CDR3 has 14 amino acids. CDR1 and CDR2 from the germline V gene are LGHDT and YNNKEL (reference sequence). Trimming cost V 4 bases and J 5 bases, with 14 bases left between them.

This clonotype has at least ten counts. The chain couples TRBV20-1 to TRBJ2-5, with D unresolved. V lost 1 base and J 5 bases, leaving 17 bases between the germline ends. Germline V gene sequence: CDR1 DFQATT, CDR2 SNEGSKA (reference sequence). This CDR3 is 15 amino acids long. Here the CDR3 DNA reads TGCAGTGCTAGAGGCCAAGGTGCTGGCCGTGAGACCCAGTACTTC. It translates to CSARGQGAGRETQYF.

The rearrangement uses TRBV5-1 and TRBJ2-2; no firm D call. Germline V gives CDR1 SGHRS, CDR2 YFSETQ. The CDR3 extends over 16 amino acids. The V end was cut by 4 bases, the J end by 1 base, with 14 bases between. CDR3 region: CASSRQALMNTGELFF. The CDR3 bases are TGCGCCAGCAGCAGGCAGGCCCTAATGAACACCGGGGAGCTGTTTTTT.

This clonotype was counted many times. The rearrangement uses TRBV5-1 and TRBJ1-1, with D perhaps TRBD1 (5 bases). Looked up from germline, CDR1 is SGHRS and CDR2 is YFSETQ. Trimming took off 2 bases at V and 2 bases at J, with 7 bases between the two ends. This CDR3 is built from 13 residues. CDR3 region: CASSFDSNTEAFF. The CDR3 coding sequence is TGCGCCAGCAGCTTCGACAGTAACACTGAAGCTTTCTTT.

The table lists this clonotype with a few counts. The gene calls are TRBV15 and TRBJ1-1, with 8 bases lining up with TRBD1. Looked up from germline, CDR1 is LNHNV and CDR2 is YYDKDF (reference sequence). The CDR3 contains 15 residues. V lost 2 bases and J lost 1; bases outside the gene matches: 3. The CDR3 reads CATSRLGTGNTEAFF. CDR3 coding DNA: TGTGCCACCAGCAGACTAGGGACAGGGAACACTGAAGCTTTCTTT.

This clonotype was counted many times. The chain is built from TRBV12-3 or TRBV12-4 and TRBJ2-7, with TRBD1 matching 7 bases. There are 13 residues in the CDR3. V trimming: 5 bases; J trimming: 6 bases; junction bases outside the gene matches: 7. The CDR3 region is CASSLGTEAEQYV. The CDR3 region has the DNA TGTGCCAGCAGTCTGGGGACAGAGGCCGAGCAGTACGTC.

This clonotype has ten or more counts. This chain joins TRBV10-3 and TRBJ2-3; 9 bases are a match to TRBD2. Germline CDR1 ENHRY, CDR2 SYGVKD. The V segment lost 3 bases and the J segment 2 bases; nucleotides outside the gene matches: 6. The CDR3 length is 16 residues. This CDR3 reads CAISEPAGGNTDTQYF. The CDR3 bases are TGTGCCATCAGTGAACCAGCGGGGGGAAACACAGATACGCAGTATTTT.

The CDR3 here is CASSLEGGTEAFF. In DNA, the CDR3 is TGTGCCAGCAGCTTAGAAGGGGGGACTGAAGCTTTCTTT. This sequence joins TRBV7-9 and TRBJ1-1; D perhaps matches TRBD1 (6 bases). V was pared by 1 base and J by 5 bases, with 8 bases between. There are 13 residues in the CDR3. CDR1 is SEHNR and CDR2 is FQNEAQ in the germline V gene (reference sequence).

This clonotype showed up just a few times. V usage is TRBV20-1 and J usage is TRBJ2-1; 11 positions agree with TRBD1. The CDR3 contains 15 residues. J lost 6 bases, V lost 6 bases, and 10 bases had no gene match. Germline V gene lookup returns CDR1 DFQATT and CDR2 SNEGSKA (reference sequence). CDR3 bases: TGCAGTGCCCTCAGCAGGGACAGGGGGTTCAATGAGCAGTTCTTC. This sequence encodes CSALSRDRGFNEQFF.

The chain uses TRBV20-1 and TRBJ2-3, with 7 bases aligning to TRBD2. Germline V gene data show CDR1 as DFQATT and CDR2 as SNEGSKA (reference sequence). This CDR3 spans 14 amino acids. V lost 5 bases, J lost 5 bases, and 10 bases stayed unmatched. The CDR3 coding sequence is TGCAGTGCTCGGTCGGCGGGGAGGGGAGATACGCAGTATTTT. This encodes CSARSAGRGDTQYF.

In its sample, this clonotype was seen many times. CDR3 protein: CASSLGWAITGELFF. The DNA of the CDR3 is TGTGCCAGCAGCTTAGGTTGGGCCATAACCGGGGAGCTGTTTTTT. The chain uses TRBV7-2 and TRBJ2-2; D not resolved. The V gene lost 1 base and the J gene lost 5 bases, with 11 bases spanning the gap. There are 15 residues in the CDR3. CDR1 is SGHTA and CDR2 is FQGNSA in the germline V gene.

This clonotype was picked up many times. This rearrangement joins TRBV18 to TRBJ1-6, with no clear D. Deletions cut 6 bases from V and 7 bases from J, with 13 bases between. The CDR3 covers 14 residues. Germline V gene data show CDR1 as KGHSH and CDR2 as LQKENI. CDR3 loop: CASSSASTNSPLHF. CDR3 nucleotides: TGTGCCAGCTCGAGTGCGTCTACCAATTCACCCCTCCACTTT.

This clonotype showed up many times. The chain employs TRBV19 and TRBJ2-7; D perhaps matches TRBD2 (6 bases). V gave up 3 bases and J gave up 1 base, with 10 bases separating them. The germline CDR1 and CDR2 sequences are LNHDA and SQIVND (reference sequence). The CDR3 contains 14 residues. In DNA form, the CDR3 reads TGTGCCAGTAGTATCTCGGGGACTTCCTACGAGCAGTACTTC. Its protein product is CASSISGTSYEQYF.

The table lists this clonotype with many counts. The V and J genes are TRBV5-1 and TRBJ2-3, with TRBD2 identical over 10 bases. In germline, CDR1 is SGHRS, CDR2 YFSETQ. The CDR3 contains 16 residues. V was pared by 4 bases and J by 1 base, with 6 bases of the junction left unmatched. CDR3 DNA sequence: TGCGCCAGCAGCCAAGAGCGGGGGGGCGGCACAGATACGCAGTATTTT. Residues: CASSQERGGGTDTQYF.

V and J are TRBV6-6 and TRBJ2-5; 10 bases match TRBD1. V lost 2 bases and J lost 5; bases outside the gene matches: 8. Germline lookup yields CDR1 MNHNY and CDR2 SVGAGI (reference sequence). The CDR3 has 16 residues. The CDR3 bases are TGTGCCAGCAGTTACGGGGACAGGGGCCCTGGGGAGACCCAGTACTTC. Its protein is CASSYGDRGPGETQYF.

This clonotype was counted a few times. The rearrangement joins TRBV11-2 to TRBJ2-1, with D maybe TRBD2 (6 bases). Germline V CDR1 and CDR2: SGHAT, FQNNGV. V was cut by 3 bases and J by 7 bases, with 13 bases left in between. There are 14 residues in the CDR3. Written as DNA, the CDR3 is TGTGCCAGCAGCTTCTTGACGGGGAGGAATGAGCAGTTCTTC. Protein sequence: CASSFLTGRNEQFF.

V usage is TRBV7-2 and J usage is TRBJ2-3; D ambiguous. The V gene lost 4 bases and the J gene lost 3 bases, with 5 bases spanning the gap. CDR3 size: 12 residues. Germline V lookup: CDR1 SGHTA, CDR2 FQGNSA. This chain's CDR3 is CASSWLTDTQYF. The CDR3 DNA reads as TGTGCCAGCAGCTGGCTTACAGATACGCAGTATTTT.

This clonotype was seen at least ten times. CDR3 nucleotides: TGTGCCAGCAGCCCGACAGGGGGCGCAGGAGAGACCCAGTACTTC. Translating gives CASSPTGGAGETQYF. The chain recombines TRBV5-4 with TRBJ2-5; 10 bases are shared with TRBD1. Germline CDR1 is SGHNT and CDR2 is YYREEE (reference sequence). This CDR3 is 15 amino acids long. Unmatched junction bases numbered 7, after V lost 4 bases and J lost 4 bases.

This clonotype has a handful of counts. V and J are TRBV28 and TRBJ1-4, with no clear D. CDR3 length: 16 amino acids. Germline CDR1 and CDR2: MDHEN and SYDVKM. The germline V and J ends were trimmed by 4 bases and 0 bases, with 12 bases remaining between them. The CDR3 DNA reads TGTGCCAGCAGTTCCCCCGGCGGTGCAACTAATGAAAAACTGTTTTTT. Its translation: CASSSPGGATNEKLFF. The full variable domain, with the rest looked up from reference TRBV28 and TRBJ1-4, is DVKVTQSSRYLVKRTGEKVFLECVQDMDHENMFWYRQDPGLGLRLIYFSYDVKMKEKGDIPEGYSVSREKKERFSLILESASTNQTSMYLCASSSPGGATNEKLFFGSGTQLSVL.

This clonotype was seen ten or more times. The chain links TRBV7-2 to TRBJ2-7; no firm D call. Trimming removed 3 bases at V and 0 bases at J, with 9 bases between. CDR1 is SGHTA, CDR2 FQGNSA, per germline. The CDR3 sequence is 14 residues long. CDR3 bases: TGTGCCAGCAGCTTGGGCCAAAGCTCCTACGAGCAGTACTTC. This translates into CASSLGQSSYEQYF.

This clonotype has at least ten counts. The chain combines TRBV3-1 with TRBJ2-5; the D is unclear. The CDR3 has 13 residues. Germline CDR1 and CDR2: LGHDT and YNNKEL (reference sequence). V dropped 1 base and J dropped 3 bases, with 6 bases sitting between them. The CDR3 DNA reads TGTGCCAGCAGCCAAGGCAGAGAAGAGACCCAGTACTTC. This gives the protein CASSQGREETQYF.

This clonotype was seen at least ten times. The CDR3, as DNA: TGTGCCAGCTCGCCCGACAGGGCCCAAGAGACCCAGTACTTC. This gives the protein CASSPDRAQETQYF. The chain has TRBV18 and TRBJ2-5, with TRBD1 identical over 7 bases. V lost 6 bases and J lost 1; bases outside the gene matches: 5. The CDR3 runs 14 residues. Germline V CDR1 and CDR2: KGHSH, LQKENI.

This clonotype has only a few counts. This chain uses TRBV28 with TRBJ2-2; tentatively, D is TRBD2 (5 bases). Trimming removed 2 bases from V and 3 bases from J, with 10 bases in between. In germline, CDR1 is MDHEN, CDR2 SYDVKM. This CDR3 comprises 15 residues. The DNA for the CDR3 is TGTGCCAGCAGTTTAGCCGGGATCTACACCGGGGAGCTGTTTTTT. Protein sequence: CASSLAGIYTGELFF.

In its sample, this clonotype was seen many times. The V gene is TRBV7-9, the J gene TRBJ2-5; no reliable D call. The germline V gene encodes CDR1 SEHNR and CDR2 FQNEAQ (reference sequence). V lost 8 bases and J lost 1, with 14 bases in between. CDR3 length equals 14 residues. CDR3 in amino acids: CASLPEWGQETQYF. The DNA for the CDR3 is TGTGCCAGCTTGCCGGAGTGGGGCCAAGAGACCCAGTACTTC. The full variable domain, its missing parts supplied by reference TRBV7-9 and TRBJ2-5, is DTGVSQNPRHKITKRGQNVTFRCDPISEHNRLYWYRQTLGQGPEFLTYFQNEAQLEKSRLLSDRFSAERPKGSFSTLEIQRTEQGDSAMYLCASLPEWGQETQYFGPGTRLLVL.

This clonotype has a handful of counts. This chain links TRBV2 with TRBJ1-1, with unresolved D. The CDR3 consists of 13 residues. CDR1 and CDR2 from the germline V gene are SNHLY and FYNNEI. The V end lost 6 bases, the J end lost 6 bases, and 14 bases lay between the germline ends. CDR3 in amino acids: CASSTLSGPEAFF. Written as DNA, the CDR3 is TGTGCCAGCAGCACCTTGAGTGGCCCTGAAGCTTTCTTT.